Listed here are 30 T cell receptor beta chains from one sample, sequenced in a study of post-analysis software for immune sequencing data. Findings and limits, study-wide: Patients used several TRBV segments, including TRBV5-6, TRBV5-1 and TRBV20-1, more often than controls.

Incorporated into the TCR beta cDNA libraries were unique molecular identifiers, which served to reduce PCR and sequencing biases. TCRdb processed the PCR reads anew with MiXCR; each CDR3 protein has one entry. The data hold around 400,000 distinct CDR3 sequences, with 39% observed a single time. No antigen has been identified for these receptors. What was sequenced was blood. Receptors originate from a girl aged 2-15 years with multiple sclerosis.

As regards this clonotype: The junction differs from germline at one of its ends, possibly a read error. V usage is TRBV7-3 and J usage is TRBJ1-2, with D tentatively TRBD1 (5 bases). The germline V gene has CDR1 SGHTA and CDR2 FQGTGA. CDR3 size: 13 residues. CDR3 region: CASTLTPGTGYTF. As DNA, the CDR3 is TGTGCCAGCACCTTAACCCCAGGGACCGGCTACACCTTC. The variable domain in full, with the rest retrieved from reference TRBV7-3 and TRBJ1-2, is GAGVSQTPSNKVTEKGKYVELRCDPISGHTALYWYRQSLGQGPEFLIYFQGTGAADDSGLPNDRFFAVRPEGSVSTLKIQRTERGDSAVYLCASTLTPGTGYTFGSGTRLTVV.

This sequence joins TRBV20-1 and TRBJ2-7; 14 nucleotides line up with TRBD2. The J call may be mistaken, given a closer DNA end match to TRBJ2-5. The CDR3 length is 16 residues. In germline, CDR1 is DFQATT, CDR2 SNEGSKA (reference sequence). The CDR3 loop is CSAGGGTSGSRETQYF. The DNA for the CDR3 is TGCAGTGCTGGGGGCGGGACTAGCGGGAGTCGGGAGACCCAGTACTTC.

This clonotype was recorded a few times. CDR3 nucleotide sequence: TGCAGCGTTGGGCCTAGAGCCGGGAGTTATGAGCAGTTCTTC. Protein: CSVGPRAGSYEQFF. The chain carries TRBV29-1 and TRBJ2-1, with D maybe TRBD2 (6 bases). There are 14 residues in the CDR3. The germline gives CDR1 SQVTM, CDR2 ANQGSEA. Trimming removed 4 bases at V and 8 bases at J, with 18 bases between.

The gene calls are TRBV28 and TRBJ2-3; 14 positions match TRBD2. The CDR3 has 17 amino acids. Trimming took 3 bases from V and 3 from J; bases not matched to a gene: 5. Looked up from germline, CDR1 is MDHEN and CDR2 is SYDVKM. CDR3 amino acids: CASSFPGLAGDTDTQYF. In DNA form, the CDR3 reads TGTGCCAGCAGTTTCCCGGGACTAGCGGGAGATACAGATACGCAGTATTTT.

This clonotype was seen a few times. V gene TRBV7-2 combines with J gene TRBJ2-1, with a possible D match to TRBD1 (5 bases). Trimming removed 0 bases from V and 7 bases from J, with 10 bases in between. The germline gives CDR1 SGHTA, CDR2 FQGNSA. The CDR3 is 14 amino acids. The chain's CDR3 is CASSLAQGRNEQFF. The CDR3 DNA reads TGTGCCAGCAGCTTAGCGCAGGGAAGAAATGAGCAGTTCTTC.

The CDR3 coding sequence is TGTGCCAGCAGTGTACAGGGACTAGCGGGACTTCCAAGCTCCTACAATGAGCAGTTCTTC. Translated: CASSVQGLAGLPSSYNEQFF. The V and J genes are TRBV6-1 and TRBJ2-1; TRBD2 aligns across 13 bases. Per germline, CDR1 MNHNS and CDR2 SASEGT. CDR3 size: 20 residues. V was pared by 4 bases and J by 0 bases, with 12 bases of the junction left unmatched.

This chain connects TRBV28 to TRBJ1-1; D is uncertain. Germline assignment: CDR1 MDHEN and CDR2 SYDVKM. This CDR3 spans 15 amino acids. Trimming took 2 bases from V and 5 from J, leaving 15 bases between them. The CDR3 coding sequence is TGTGCCAGCAGTTTAGGAAACGGAAAATGGACTGAAGCTTTCTTT. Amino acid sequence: CASSLGNGKWTEAFF.

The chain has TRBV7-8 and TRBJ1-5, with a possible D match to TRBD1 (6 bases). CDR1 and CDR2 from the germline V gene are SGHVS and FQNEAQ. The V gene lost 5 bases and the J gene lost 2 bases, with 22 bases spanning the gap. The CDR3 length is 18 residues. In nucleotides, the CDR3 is TGTGCCAGCAGCCGGAAGAGATTGGGGGCGTATCGCAATCAGCCCCAGCATTTT. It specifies CASSRKRLGAYRNQPQHF.

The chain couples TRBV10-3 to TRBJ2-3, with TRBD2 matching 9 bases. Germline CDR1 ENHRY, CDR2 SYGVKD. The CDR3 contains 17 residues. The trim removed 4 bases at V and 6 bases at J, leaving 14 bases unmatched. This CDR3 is CAISVIGTSIPGDTQYF. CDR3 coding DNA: TGTGCCATCAGTGTTATCGGGACTAGCATACCTGGGGATACGCAGTATTTT.

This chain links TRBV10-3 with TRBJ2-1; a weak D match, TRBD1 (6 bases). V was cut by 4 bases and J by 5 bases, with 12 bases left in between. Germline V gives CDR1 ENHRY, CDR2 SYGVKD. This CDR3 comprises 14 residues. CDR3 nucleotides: TGTGCCATCAGTGTTAGGGGGATGAACAATGAGCAGTTCTTC. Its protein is CAISVRGMNNEQFF.

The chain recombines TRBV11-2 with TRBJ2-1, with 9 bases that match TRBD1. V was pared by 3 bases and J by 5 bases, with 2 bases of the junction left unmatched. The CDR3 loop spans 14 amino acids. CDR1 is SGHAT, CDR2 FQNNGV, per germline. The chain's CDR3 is CASSFGTGNNEQFF. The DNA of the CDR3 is TGTGCCAGCAGCTTCGGGACAGGGAACAATGAGCAGTTCTTC.

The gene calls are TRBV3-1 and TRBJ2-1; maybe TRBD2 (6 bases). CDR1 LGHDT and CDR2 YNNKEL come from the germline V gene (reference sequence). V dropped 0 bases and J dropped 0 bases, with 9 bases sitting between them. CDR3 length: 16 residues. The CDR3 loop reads CASSQELLASYNEQFF. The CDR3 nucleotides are TGTGCCAGCAGCCAAGAATTACTAGCCTCCTACAATGAGCAGTTCTTC.

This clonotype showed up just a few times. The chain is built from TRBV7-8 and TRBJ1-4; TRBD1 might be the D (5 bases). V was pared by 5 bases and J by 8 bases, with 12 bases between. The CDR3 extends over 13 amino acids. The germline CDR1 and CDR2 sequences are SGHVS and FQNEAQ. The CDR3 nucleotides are TGTGCCAGCAGCCCTGGGACCGGGGAAAAACTGTTTTTT. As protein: CASSPGTGEKLFF.

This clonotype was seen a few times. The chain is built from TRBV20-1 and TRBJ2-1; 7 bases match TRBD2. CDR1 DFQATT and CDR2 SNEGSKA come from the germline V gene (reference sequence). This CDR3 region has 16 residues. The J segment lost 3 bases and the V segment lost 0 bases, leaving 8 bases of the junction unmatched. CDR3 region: CSAREPRLAVYNEQFF. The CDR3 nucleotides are TGCAGTGCTAGAGAGCCACGGCTAGCGGTCTACAATGAGCAGTTCTTC.

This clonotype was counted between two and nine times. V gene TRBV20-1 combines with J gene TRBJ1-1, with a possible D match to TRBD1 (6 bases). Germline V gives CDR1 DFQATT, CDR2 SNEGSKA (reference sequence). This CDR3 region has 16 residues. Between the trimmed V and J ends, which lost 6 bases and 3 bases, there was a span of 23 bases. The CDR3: CSAKDWGGHLDTEAFF. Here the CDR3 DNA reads TGCAGTGCGAAGGACTGGGGGGGCCACCTCGACACTGAAGCTTTCTTT.

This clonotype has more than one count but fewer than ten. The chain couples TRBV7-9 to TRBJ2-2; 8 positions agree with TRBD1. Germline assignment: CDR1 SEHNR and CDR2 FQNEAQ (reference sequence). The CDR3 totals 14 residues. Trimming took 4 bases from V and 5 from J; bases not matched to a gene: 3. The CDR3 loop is CASSYQGATGELFF. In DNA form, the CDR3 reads TGTGCCAGCAGCTATCAGGGGGCGACCGGGGAGCTGTTTTTT. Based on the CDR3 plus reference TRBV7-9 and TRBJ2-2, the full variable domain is DTGVSQNPRHKITKRGQNVTFRCDPISEHNRLYWYRQTLGQGPEFLTYFQNEAQLEKSRLLSDRFSAERPKGSFSTLEIQRTEQGDSAMYLCASSYQGATGELFFGEGSRLTVL.

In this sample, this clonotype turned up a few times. CDR3 sequence: CASSGQASTGYTF. Written as DNA, the CDR3 is TGTGCCAGCAGTGGACAGGCCAGTACAGGCTACACCTTC. This chain links TRBV6-1 with TRBJ1-2; D is perhaps TRBD1 (6 bases). Per the germline V gene, CDR1 is MNHNS and CDR2 is SASEGT. The CDR3 covers 13 residues. V was shortened by 4 bases and J by 8 bases, with 14 bases between the two germline ends.

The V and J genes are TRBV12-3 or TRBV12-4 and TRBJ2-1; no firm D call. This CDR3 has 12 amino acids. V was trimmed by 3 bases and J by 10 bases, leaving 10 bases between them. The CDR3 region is CASSLQHGEQFF. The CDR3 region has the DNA TGTGCCAGCAGTTTGCAACATGGGGAGCAGTTCTTC.

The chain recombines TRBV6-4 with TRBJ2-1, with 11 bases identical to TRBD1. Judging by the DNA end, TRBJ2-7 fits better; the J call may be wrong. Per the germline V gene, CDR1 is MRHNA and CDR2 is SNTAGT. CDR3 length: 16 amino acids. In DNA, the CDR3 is TGTGCCAGCAGTGGACCCCGGGACAGGGGGTTTAATGAGCAGTACTTC. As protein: CASSGPRDRGFNEQYF.

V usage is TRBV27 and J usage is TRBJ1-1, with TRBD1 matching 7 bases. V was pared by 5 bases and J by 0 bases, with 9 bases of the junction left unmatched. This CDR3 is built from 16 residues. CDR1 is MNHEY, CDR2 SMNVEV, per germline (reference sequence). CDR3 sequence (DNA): TGTGCCAGCAGTCTCCGAGGGACAGCCATGAACACTGAAGCTTTCTTT. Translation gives CASSLRGTAMNTEAFF.

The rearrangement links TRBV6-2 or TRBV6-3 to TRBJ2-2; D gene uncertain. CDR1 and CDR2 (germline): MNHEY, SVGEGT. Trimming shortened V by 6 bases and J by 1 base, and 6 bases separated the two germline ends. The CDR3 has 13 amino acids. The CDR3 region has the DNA TGTGCCAGCAGAGATAGGAACACCGGGGAGCTGTTTTTT. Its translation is CASRDRNTGELFF.

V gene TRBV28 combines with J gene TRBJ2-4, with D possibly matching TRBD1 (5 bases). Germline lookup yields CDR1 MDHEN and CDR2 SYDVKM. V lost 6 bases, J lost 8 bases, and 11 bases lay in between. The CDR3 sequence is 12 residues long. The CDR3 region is CASRGVTDIQYF. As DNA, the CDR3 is TGTGCCAGCAGAGGGGTAACGGACATTCAGTACTTC.

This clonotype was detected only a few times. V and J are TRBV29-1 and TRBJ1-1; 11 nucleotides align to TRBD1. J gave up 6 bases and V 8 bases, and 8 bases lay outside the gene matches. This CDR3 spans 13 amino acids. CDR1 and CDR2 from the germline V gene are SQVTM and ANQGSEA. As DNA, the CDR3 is TGCAGCTCTCAAGGGACAGGGGGAGCTGAAGCTTTCTTT. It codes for CSSQGTGGAEAFF.

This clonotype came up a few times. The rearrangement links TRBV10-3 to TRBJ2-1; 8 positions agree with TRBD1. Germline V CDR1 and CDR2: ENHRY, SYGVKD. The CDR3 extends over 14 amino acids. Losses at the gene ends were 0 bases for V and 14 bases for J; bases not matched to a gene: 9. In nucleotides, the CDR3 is TGTGCCATCAGTGAGTCGGGGGCTGGGACAGGAGAGTTCTTC. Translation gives CAISESGAGTGEFF.

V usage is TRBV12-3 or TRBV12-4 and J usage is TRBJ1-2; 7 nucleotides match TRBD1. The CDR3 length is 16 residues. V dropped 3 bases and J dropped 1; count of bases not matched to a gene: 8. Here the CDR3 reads CASSLRQGGFNYGYTF. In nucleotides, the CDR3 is TGTGCCAGCAGTTTGCGACAGGGCGGGTTTAACTATGGCTACACCTTC.

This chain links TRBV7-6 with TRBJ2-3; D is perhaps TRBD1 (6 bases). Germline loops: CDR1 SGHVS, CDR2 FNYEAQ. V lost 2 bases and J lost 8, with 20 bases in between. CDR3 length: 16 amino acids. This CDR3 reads CASSLTPTGQPGTQYF. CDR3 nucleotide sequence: TGTGCCAGCAGCTTAACCCCGACAGGACAGCCAGGTACGCAGTATTTT.

The CDR3 sequence is CSARGSQSNQPQHF. The DNA of the CDR3 is TGCAGTGCTAGAGGTTCACAAAGCAATCAGCCCCAGCATTTT. The chain joins TRBV20-1 to TRBJ1-5, with D hard to call. V lost 1 base and J 1 base, leaving 8 bases between the germline ends. Germline-derived CDR1 and CDR2 are DFQATT and SNEGSKA (reference sequence). The CDR3 covers 14 residues.

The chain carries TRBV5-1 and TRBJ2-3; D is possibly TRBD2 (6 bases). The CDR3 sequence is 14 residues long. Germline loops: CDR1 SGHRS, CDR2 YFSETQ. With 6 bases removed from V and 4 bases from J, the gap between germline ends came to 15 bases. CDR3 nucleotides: TGCGCCAGCAACTCCCTACCGGGGGCAGATACGCAGTATTTT. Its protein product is CASNSLPGADTQYF.

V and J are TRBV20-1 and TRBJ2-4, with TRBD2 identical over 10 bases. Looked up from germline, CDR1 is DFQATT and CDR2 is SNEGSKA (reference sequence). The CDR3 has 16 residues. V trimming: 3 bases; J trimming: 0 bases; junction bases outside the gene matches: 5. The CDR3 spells CSASVLAGLAKNIQYF. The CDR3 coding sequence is TGCAGTGCTAGTGTACTAGCGGGGCTAGCCAAAAACATTCAGTACTTC.

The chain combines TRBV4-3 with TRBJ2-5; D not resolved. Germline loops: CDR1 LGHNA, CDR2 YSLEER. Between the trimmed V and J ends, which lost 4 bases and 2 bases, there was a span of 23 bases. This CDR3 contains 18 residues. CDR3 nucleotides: TGCGCCAGCAGCCTTGCGACCTTCCTCGACGGAGAGCAAGAGACCCAGTACTTC. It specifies CASSLATFLDGEQETQYF.